Below, 11 T cell receptor beta chains from the same sample are listed, as sequenced in a study of tissue T cells after allogeneic stem cell transplantation. Produced via immunoSEQ multiplex PCR; TCRdb's table is partial and in-frame only. The sample includes tens of thousands of clones, just under 75% of them seen just once. The sequencing sample was made of spleen. Receptors originate from a female BALB/c mouse in good health. This strain has MHC haplotype H2-d.

As for this clone: Mouse names are used for the genes. The CDR3 end lies 1 residue beyond the end of the read and is filled in from the germline J gene. The rearrangement joins TRBV5 to TRBJ2-1; 8 bases agree with TRBD2. The CDR3 spans 15 residues. Trimming took 0 bases from V and 7 from J; bases not matched to a gene: 5. The germline CDR1 and CDR2 sequences are LGHNA and YNLKQL (reference sequence). The CDR3 region is CASSQDWGAGAEQFF. CDR3 DNA, as far as it was read: TGTGCCAGCAGCCAAGACTGGGGGGCGGGAGCTGAGCAGTTC.

This clone has a handful of counts. Mouse names are used for the genes. The CDR3 end lies 1 residue beyond the end of the read and is filled in from the germline J gene. The chain combines TRBV13-3 with TRBJ2-1; 8 nucleotides line up with TRBD1. The junction had 4 bases not matched to a gene; V was cut back by 0 bases and J by 5 bases. This CDR3 is 15 amino acids long. CDR1 is NNHDY and CDR2 is SYVADS in the germline V gene. The sequenced CDR3 bases are TGTGCCAGCAGTGATGCGTGGACAGGGAATGCTGAGCAGTTC. As protein: CASSDAWTGNAEQF. The complete CDR3 sequence is CASSDAWTGNAEQFF.

As concerns this clone: Here the gene names and germline are mouse. The CDR3 end falls 1 residue outside the read, so it is completed with the germline J gene. The gene calls are TRBV4 and TRBJ1-1, with TRBD1 as a possible D gene (6 bases). V lost 4 bases, J lost 1 base, and 13 bases lay in between. There are 15 residues in the CDR3. Germline V gives CDR1 LGHDT, CDR2 YNNKQL (reference sequence). Partial CDR3 DNA: TGTGCCAGCAGCTTAGGGGGGACAATAAACACAGAAGTCTTC. Its translation is CASSLGGTINTEVF. The entire CDR3 reads CASSLGGTINTEVFF. Looking up the rest from reference TRBV4 and TRBJ1-1 gives the full variable domain: ETAVFQTPNYHVTQVGNEVSFNCKQTLGHDTMYWYKQDSKKLLKIMFSYNNKQLIVNETVPRRFSPQSSDKAHLNLRIKSVEPEDSAVYLCASSLGGTINTEVFFGKGTRLTVV.

As for this clone: These gene names are mouse names. The CDR3 DNA, read in part, is TGTGCCAGCAGCCTCGACTGGGGGGAAAACACCTTGTAC. Its translation is CASSLDWGENTLY. The entire CDR3 reads CASSLDWGENTLYF. The V and J genes are TRBV5 and TRBJ2-4; 10 bases line up with TRBD2. The read is 1 residue too short to cover the CDR3 end, so that end is filled in from the germline J gene. Per the germline V gene, CDR1 is LGHNA and CDR2 is YNLKQL (reference sequence). CDR3 length equals 14 residues. V was pared by 4 bases and J by 4 bases, with 2 bases of the junction left unmatched.

The sample holds a few counts of this clone. Gene names refer to mouse genes. The sequence runs out 1 residue before the end of the CDR3; the remainder is reconstructed from the germline J gene. The rearrangement uses TRBV13-2 and TRBJ2-7; the match to TRBD1 covers 11 bases. The germline V gene encodes CDR1 NNHNN and CDR2 SYGAGS (reference sequence). The CDR3 totals 14 residues. J gave up 5 bases and V 1 base, and 2 bases lay outside the gene matches. This chain's CDR3 is CASGDLDRGHEQYF. CDR3 DNA (partial): TGTGCCAGCGGTGATTTGGACAGGGGGCATGAACAGTAC.

Points on this clone: All gene names here are mouse names. The read ends 1 residue early relative to the CDR3; the germline J gene fills the gap. The rearrangement joins TRBV19 to TRBJ2-7, with 12 bases that match TRBD2. The V gene's germline CDR1 is FNHDT and CDR2 SITEND (reference sequence). This CDR3 spans 15 amino acids. Trimming removed 4 bases from V and 2 bases from J; junction bases left unmatched: 4. CDR3 DNA (partial): TGTGCCAGCAGTCAGGGACTGGGGGGTACCTATGAACAGTAC. This gives the protein CASSQGLGGTYEQY. The CDR3 reads in full as CASSQGLGGTYEQYF. Filled out from reference TRBV19 and TRBJ2-7, the complete variable domain reads GGIITQTPKFLIGQEGQKLTLKCQQNFNHDTMYWYRQDSGKGLRLIYYSITENDLQKGDLSEGYDASREKKSSFSLTVTSAQKNEMAVFLCASSQGLGGTYEQYFGPGTRLTVL.

This clone was observed once. The gene names here belong to mouse. The CDR3 end lies 1 residue beyond the end of the read and is filled in from the germline J gene. This chain connects TRBV31 to TRBJ1-1, with 10 bases fitting TRBD1. The germline V gene has CDR1 GKSSPN and CDR2 SITVG. The length of the CDR3 is 15 residues. Losses at the gene ends were 1 base for V and 1 base for J; bases not matched to a gene: 3. The CDR3 loop is CAWSPWDRGNTEVFF. The sequenced part of the CDR3 DNA is TGTGCCTGGAGTCCGTGGGACAGGGGAAACACAGAAGTCTTC.

In regard to this clone: Gene names refer to mouse genes. The read falls 1 residue short of the CDR3 end, and the missing part is taken from the germline J gene. This chain uses TRBV13-2 with TRBJ2-7; the D gene is possibly TRBD2 (6 bases). Trimming cost V 1 base and J 4 bases, with 9 bases left between them. The CDR3 spans 13 residues. CDR1 and CDR2 (germline): NNHNN, SYGAGS (reference sequence). CDR3 DNA (partial): TGTGCCAGCGGTGATCGAGACTGGTATGAACAGTAC. It translates to CASGDRDWYEQY. The whole CDR3 protein is CASGDRDWYEQYF.

With regard to this clone: Mouse gene names and germline throughout. The observed sequence ends 1 residue before the CDR3 terminus, with the missing tail filled in from the germline J gene. This chain uses TRBV13-2 with TRBJ2-5; 7 bases align to TRBD1. This CDR3 region has 14 residues. Germline assignment: CDR1 NNHNN and CDR2 SYGAGS (reference sequence). Unmatched junction bases numbered 2, after V lost 0 bases and J lost 4 bases. CDR3 residues: CASGDAGTEDTQYF. CDR3 DNA, as far as it was read: TGTGCCAGCGGTGATGCAGGGACAGAAGACACCCAGTAC.

As regards this clone: These gene names are mouse names. From the germline J gene comes the end of the CDR3, since the read stops 1 residue before it. V usage is TRBV19 and J usage is TRBJ2-4, with D perhaps given as TRBD1 or TRBD2 (6 bases each). CDR1 is FNHDT and CDR2 is SITEND in the germline V gene (reference sequence). V was clipped by 2 bases and J by 0 bases, with 7 bases between them. The CDR3 length is 14 residues. CDR3 DNA, as far as it was read: TGTGCCAGCAGTATGGGGGCTAGTCAAAACACCTTGTAC. Translating gives CASSMGASQNTLY. The whole CDR3 protein reads CASSMGASQNTLYF.

With respect to this clone: The gene names here belong to mouse. Read sequence stops 1 residue before the CDR3 end, and the germline J gene provides the missing end. This sample includes further DNA sequences coding for the same CDR3. The V gene is TRBV19, the J gene TRBJ1-3; D uncertain. The germline V gene has CDR1 FNHDT and CDR2 SITEND (reference sequence). Trimming shortened V by 0 bases and J by 0 bases, and 4 bases separated the two germline ends. There are 14 residues in the CDR3. The CDR3: CASSIANSGNTLYF. The covered CDR3 bases are TGTGCCAGCAGTATAGCCAATTCTGGAAATACGCTCTAT.